This is a list of T cell receptor beta chains from one sample in a study of OX40 agonist ivuxolimab in advanced cancers. TCRdb's copy holds only in-frame clones and misses some; the assay was immunoSEQ multiplex PCR. The sample includes some 67,000 clones, 85% of them seen just once. The starting material was CD4+ or CD8+ T cells sorted from blood, obtained in a trial of the OX40 agonist ivuxolimab. These receptors were collected from an adult with an advanced solid tumor such as melanoma, head and neck, liver or kidney cancer. CDR3s include the opening cysteine and the closing phenylalanine or tryptophan. The order of the fields is V gene, J gene, D gene, clone size, CDR3 length, CDR3 protein, CDR3 DNA. A D gene is named only where the DNA matches it firmly. Size values are once, few and many counts, or a class for expanded clones, and some rows have none.

TRBV19,TRBJ2-7,NA,NA,14,CASSTGTSSYEQYF,TGTGCCAGTAGCACAGGGACAAGCTCCTACGAGCAGTACTTC
TRBV28,TRBJ1-1,TRBD1,NA,12,CASSTQTQGAFF,TGTGCCAGCAGTACACAAACACAGGGGGCTTTCTTT
TRBV28,TRBJ2-2,TRBD2,NA,14,CASLSGGASGELFF,TGTGCCAGCCTTAGCGGGGGGGCCTCCGGGGAGCTGTTTTTT
TRBV4-1,TRBJ1-2,NA,NA,15,CASSQVAALIYGYTF,TGCGCCAGCAGCCAAGTGGCCGCGTTGATTTATGGCTACACCTTC
TRBV5-4,TRBJ2-3,NA,once,15,CASSEDLYRTDTQYF,TGTGCCAGCAGCGAGGACCTCTATCGCACAGATACGCAGTATTTT
TRBV2,TRBJ2-3,NA,NA,12,CASSSLGDTQYF,TGTGCCAGCAGTTCCCTGGGGGATACGCAGTATTTT
TRBV2,TRBJ1-4,TRBD1,NA,15,CASSYQTGRNEKLFF,TGTGCCAGCAGTTACCAGACAGGGCGAAATGAAAAACTGTTTTTT
TRBV11-2,TRBJ1-4,NA,NA,15,CASNPRGGEGEKLFF,TGTGCCAGCAACCCACGGGGGGGAGAAGGCGAAAAACTGTTTTTT
TRBV6-1,TRBJ1-5,TRBD1,NA,15,CASRTSDRGIQPQHF,TGTGCCAGCAGAACCTCAGACAGGGGGATTCAGCCCCAGCATTTT
TRBV30,TRBJ2-7,TRBD1,NA,12,CAWSTTGDEQYF,TGTGCCTGGAGTACGACAGGGGACGAGCAGTACTTC
TRBV5-6,TRBJ2-3,TRBD1,NA,14,CASSRDRGVDTQYF,TGTGCCAGCAGCCGGGACAGGGGTGTCGATACGCAGTATTTT
TRBV9,TRBJ2-1,NA,NA,12,CASSVEYNEQFF,TGTGCCAGCAGCGTAGAATACAATGAGCAGTTCTTC
TRBV10-3,TRBJ2-7,NA,NA,12,CAIGNLGTEQYF,TGTGCCATCGGGAACTTGGGAACCGAGCAGTACTTC
TRBV6-5,TRBJ2-3,TRBD1,NA,14,CASKRGQSTDTQYF,TGTGCCAGCAAAAGGGGACAGTCCACAGATACGCAGTATTTT
TRBV4-1,TRBJ2-1,TRBD2,NA,15,CASSRGTSLYNEQFF,TGCGCCAGCAGCCGCGGGACTAGCCTCTACAATGAGCAGTTCTTC
TRBV10-2,TRBJ2-5,TRBD2,NA,15,CASRAGLAGQETQYF,TGCGCCAGCAGGGCGGGACTAGCGGGACAAGAGACCCAGTACTTC
TRBV11-3,TRBJ2-5,TRBD1,NA,13,CASSMGQLGTQYF,TGTGCCAGCAGCATGGGACAGCTGGGGACCCAGTACTTC
TRBV2,TRBJ2-3,NA,NA,15,CASGNRDTSTDTQYF,TGTGCCAGCGGGAACCGGGACACGAGCACAGATACGCAGTATTTT
TRBV5-1,TRBJ2-1,TRBD1,NA,16,CASSWTPGQDYNEQFF,TGCGCCAGCAGCTGGACTCCGGGACAGGACTACAATGAGCAGTTCTTC
TRBV7-2,TRBJ1-1,NA,NA,15,CASSVRRTANTEAFF,TGTGCCAGCAGCGTGCGCCGGACAGCTAACACTGAAGCTTTCTTT
TRBV2,TRBJ1-1,NA,NA,14,CASAPGHLNTEAFF,TGTGCCAGCGCACCGGGACACCTGAACACTGAAGCTTTCTTT
TRBV30,TRBJ2-7,NA,once,12,CAWSGGSYEQYF,TGTGCCTGGAGCGGGGGCTCCTACGAGCAGTACTTC
TRBV7-9,TRBJ2-1,NA,once,14,CASSFSTVAPEQFF,TGTGCCAGCAGCTTCTCGACTGTGGCACCTGAGCAGTTCTTC
TRBV7-2,TRBJ2-3,TRBD2,NA,16,CASSLRFSGGLDTQYF,TGTGCCAGCAGCTTACGGTTTAGCGGGGGGTTAGATACGCAGTATTTT
TRBV27,TRBJ2-3,TRBD1,NA,17,CASSLPGQRMGTDTQYF,TGTGCCAGCAGTCTGCCGGGACAGAGGATGGGCACAGATACGCAGTATTTT
TRBV6-5,TRBJ1-5,TRBD1,NA,14,CASRATGGHQPQHF,TGTGCCAGCAGGGCAACAGGGGGCCATCAGCCCCAGCATTTT
TRBV18,TRBJ2-7,TRBD1,once,20,CASSLLRHYGTGSTFYEQYF,TGTGCCAGCTCACTTCTTCGACACTACGGGACAGGATCCACCTTCTACGAGCAGTACTTC